Listed below are T cell receptor beta chains from one sample, sequenced in a study of T-cell memory formation after mild COVID-19. TCRdb ran MiXCR on the 5' RACE reads and lists one entry per CDR3 protein. Among about 600,000 distinct CDR3 sequences, about 22% were seen once, and the ten largest hold under 8.5%. The sample taken for sequencing was PBMCs or a T cell subset sorted from them (not recorded which). The receptors shown here come from an adult woman who had mild COVID-19 (a few samples of this study predate the infection). Cell type and time point are not known. Both conserved end residues are part of each CDR3. The order of the fields is V gene, clone size, D gene, J gene, CDR3 DNA, CDR3 protein. The D gene is left open where the match is weak. Rows may omit the clone size; those that give it use once, few, many or a size class.

>TRBV3-1|few|NA|TRBJ1-3
TGTGCCAGCAGCCGTTTTGGGTCTGGAAACACCATATATTTT
CASSRFGSGNTIYF
>TRBV4-2|many|TRBD2|TRBJ2-1
TGTGCCAGCAGTACAGGGTCTAGCGGGGTTCGAGAGCAGTTCTTC
CASSTGSSGVREQFF
>TRBV20-1|NA|TRBD2|TRBJ2-5
TGCAGTGCTTACGCTAGCGGGGGGGCCAAGACCCAGTACTTC
CSAYASGGAKTQYF
>TRBV3-1|few|TRBD2|TRBJ2-1
TGTGCCAGCAGCCAAGATGGCGGGGGGTACAATGAGCAGTTCTTC
CASSQDGGGYNEQFF
>TRBV29-1|many|NA|TRBJ1-2
TGCAGCGTTGTTAGCGGTCGGGGCTACACCTTC
CSVVSGRGYTF
>TRBV6-5|NA|NA|TRBJ2-7
TGTGCCAGCAGTCGCCTTATGGGGGCCTACGAGCAGTACTTC
CASSRLMGAYEQYF
>TRBV11-2|many|NA|TRBJ2-1
TGTGCCAGCAGCGGTACTGAGCAGTTCTTC
CASSGTEQFF
>TRBV6-5|few|NA|TRBJ2-5
TGTGCCAGCAGTTACTGGGGGCACCAAGAGACCCAGTACTTC
CASSYWGHQETQYF
>TRBV12-3/TRBV12-4|NA|TRBD1|TRBJ1-2
TGTGCCAGCAGTTTCGTGTTAGGGGACAGGGGTAACTATGGCTACACCTTC
CASSFVLGDRGNYGYTF
>TRBV5-5|many|TRBD1|TRBJ2-2
TGTGCCAGCAGCCTAGGGACAGGTTTATCGGGGGAGCTGTTTTTT
CASSLGTGLSGELFF
>TRBV6-1|NA|NA|TRBJ1-1
TGTGCCAGCAGTTTCCCGGGACTCCGGAACACTGAAGCTTTCTTT
CASSFPGLRNTEAFF
>TRBV20-1|NA|NA|TRBJ2-4
TGCAGTGCTAGAGGGCTAGCCAAAAACATTCAGTACTTC
CSARGLAKNIQYF
>TRBV5-5|few|NA|TRBJ2-2
TGTGCCAGCAGCCTGAGGACGGTAAACACCGGGGAGCTGTTTTTT
CASSLRTVNTGELFF
>TRBV27|NA|NA|TRBJ2-1
TGTGCCAGCAGAACCAAAGTGGGAGTTTCGGGATCCAATGAGCAGTTCTTC
CASRTKVGVSGSNEQFF
>TRBV29-1|few|TRBD2|TRBJ2-3
TGCAGCGCCGAACTAGCGGGGGATCCCACAGATACGCAGTATTTT
CSAELAGDPTDTQYF
>TRBV20-1|NA|NA|TRBJ1-6
TGCAGTGCTAGTCCCGGGGCTAGCTCTAATTCACCCCTCCACTTT
CSASPGASSNSPLHF
>TRBV7-9|few|NA|TRBJ2-7
TGTGCCAGCAGCTTAGAACTAGCCTACGAGCAGTACTTC
CASSLELAYEQYF
>TRBV10-2|few|NA|TRBJ2-5
TGCGCCAGTCGTACTTCAGGGGCCCAGTACTTC
CASRTSGAQYF
>TRBV7-9|many|NA|TRBJ2-5
TGTGCCAGCAGCTTAAGAGCGGCCTTTCAAGAGACCCAGTACTTC
CASSLRAAFQETQYF
>TRBV7-2|NA|NA|TRBJ2-3
TGTGCCAGCAGCTCACGGAGTCTGTTCGGTACGCAGTATTTT
CASSSRSLFGTQYF
>TRBV7-3|many|NA|TRBJ2-7
TGTGCCAGCAGTCATGACAGTACCTACGAGCAGTACTTC
CASSHDSTYEQYF
>TRBV5-6|many|NA|TRBJ2-5
TGTGCCAGCAGCGTGATATCGACAGCGCGAGAGACCCAGTACTTC
CASSVISTARETQYF
>TRBV24-1|NA|TRBD1|TRBJ1-1
TGTGCCACCAGTGACGGGACAGACACTGAAGCTTTCTTT
CATSDGTDTEAFF
>TRBV7-3|few|NA|TRBJ2-1
TGTGCCAGCAGCTTGGGAGCAGGCGTACTCAATGAGCAGTTCTTC
CASSLGAGVLNEQFF
>TRBV19|NA|NA|TRBJ2-1
TGTGCCAGTAGTATTGTCGGTTTCGACAGCAGTGAGCAGTTCTTC
CASSIVGFDSSEQFF
>TRBV7-2|few|TRBD2|TRBJ2-1
TGTGCCAGCAGCTTCCAACTAGCGGGAAACTTACAGACCTACAATGAGCAGTTCTTC
CASSFQLAGNLQTYNEQFF
>TRBV12-3/TRBV12-4|NA|NA|TRBJ1-2
TGTGCCAGCAGATCCGGGACCTCTTATGGCTACACCTTC
CASRSGTSYGYTF
>TRBV20-1|few|NA|TRBJ1-5
TGCAGTGCTAGAGATCCGGCCAGTTTAGGACAGCCCCAGCATTTT
CSARDPASLGQPQHF
>TRBV5-5|NA|NA|TRBJ2-5
TGTGCCAGCAGCTTGTCGACAGTCCAAGAGACCCAGTACTTC
CASSLSTVQETQYF
>TRBV12-3/TRBV12-4|few|NA|TRBJ2-1
TGTGCCAGCAGTTTACAGGGTAGGGCTACTATCAATGAGCAGTTCTTC
CASSLQGRATINEQFF
>TRBV25-1|NA|NA|TRBJ2-3
TGTGCCAGCGGACAGACGGTGGGCGATACGCAGTATTTT
CASGQTVGDTQYF
>TRBV20-1|NA|NA|TRBJ2-5
TGCAGTGCCCAAAGCGGCGCTATCCAAGAGACCCAGTACTTC
CSAQSGAIQETQYF
>TRBV5-1|many|NA|TRBJ2-1
TGCGCCAGCAGCAACCCTAGGGGGTACAATGAGCAGTTCTTC
CASSNPRGYNEQFF
>TRBV29-1|NA|NA|TRBJ1-5
TGCAGCGTTGAAGAGAGGAATAGCAATCAGCCCCAGCATTTT
CSVEERNSNQPQHF
>TRBV7-2|NA|NA|TRBJ1-2
TGTGCCAGCTCCTCCAAGGAGAGGAGGCATGGCTACACCTTC
CASSSKERRHGYTF
>TRBV2|NA|TRBD1|TRBJ2-1
TGTGCCAGCGACCGGGACAGGGCAATCAATGAGCAGTTCTTC
CASDRDRAINEQFF
>TRBV27|NA|NA|TRBJ1-1
TGTGCCAGCAGTCCAATCGGGACTTACACTGAAGCTTTCTTT
CASSPIGTYTEAFF